The 8 T cell receptor beta chains below all came from one sample that was sequenced in a study of blood T cell repertoires in COVID-19. TCRdb's copy holds only in-frame clones and misses some; the assay was immunoSEQ multiplex PCR. The table includes roughly 240,000 clones, around 89% detected once. The source material was PBMCs or T cells enriched from blood (not recorded which). The receptors here all came from a man over 45 who had been exposed to COVID-19.

The V call is TRBV5-1, the J call TRBJ1-6; 8 nucleotides agree with TRBD1. Germline trimming cut 4 bases from V and 2 bases from J; bases unmatched to any gene: 5. CDR3 size: 16 residues. The germline V gene has CDR1 SGHRS and CDR2 YFSETQ. In DNA, the CDR3 is TGCGCCAGCAGCGACACAGGGGGGGCCTATAATTCACCCCTCCACTTT. Its translation is CASSDTGGAYNSPLHF.

The chain uses TRBV7-9 and TRBJ2-7; 10 bases fit TRBD1. CDR1 and CDR2 (germline): SEHNR, FQNEAQ (reference sequence). The CDR3 is made up of 14 amino acids. V trimming: 6 bases; J trimming: 6 bases; junction bases outside the gene matches: 8. This CDR3 is CASRTGTGAGEQYF. The CDR3 DNA reads TGTGCCAGCAGAACCGGGACAGGGGCTGGCGAGCAGTACTTC.

This clone appeared a single time. The gene calls are TRBV19 and TRBJ2-3; D possibly corresponds to TRBD2 (7 bases). Germline V gives CDR1 LNHDA, CDR2 SQIVND (reference sequence). Trimming cost V 1 base and J 8 bases, with 10 bases left between them. This CDR3 is built from 13 residues. The CDR3: CASSIAGGGTQYF. DNA for the CDR3: TGTGCCAGTAGTATAGCGGGGGGCGGTACGCAGTATTTT.

V gene TRBV2 combines with J gene TRBJ1-3; D unclear. This CDR3 contains 14 residues. CDR1 and CDR2 from the germline V gene are SNHLY and FYNNEI. V was shortened by 6 bases and J by 8 bases, with 17 bases between the two germline ends. The CDR3 DNA follows: TGTGCCAGCAGCGCTCACAGTTCTCAGGACACCATATATTTT. This encodes CASSAHSSQDTIYF.

This chain joins TRBV6-1 and TRBJ2-3; 7 bases map to TRBD2. The germline gives CDR1 MNHNS, CDR2 SASEGT. Unmatched junction bases numbered 13, after V lost 2 bases and J lost 2 bases. The CDR3 has 18 residues. This CDR3 is CASSERYRGGTFTDTQYF. The CDR3 DNA sequence: TGTGCCAGCAGTGAAAGATATCGCGGGGGAACTTTCACAGATACGCAGTATTTT.

This clone was detected once. The chain links TRBV10-2 to TRBJ1-3; 10 positions match TRBD1. The CDR3 sequence is 17 residues long. The germline V gene encodes CDR1 WSHSY and CDR2 SAAADI. The trim removed 6 bases at V and 1 base at J, leaving 9 bases unmatched. In nucleotides, the CDR3 is TGCGCCAGCAGGGGACAGGGGCCCGATCGTTCTGGAAACACCATATATTTT. It specifies CASRGQGPDRSGNTIYF.

The V gene is TRBV19, the J gene TRBJ1-4; 10 nucleotides agree with TRBD1. CDR1 is LNHDA, CDR2 SQIVND, per germline (reference sequence). CDR3 length equals 13 residues. The CDR3 protein is CATRTGGREKLFF. CDR3 nucleotide sequence: TGTGCTACTAGGACAGGGGGTCGGGAAAAACTGTTTTTT.

This chain joins TRBV19 and TRBJ2-1, with a weak D call TRBD2 (6 bases). Trimming took off 5 bases at V and 2 bases at J, with 10 bases between the two ends. This CDR3 has 14 amino acids. CDR1 and CDR2 from the germline V gene are LNHDA and SQIVND (reference sequence). CDR3 DNA sequence: TGTGCCAGTAGTCCCGGGGGACCCTACAATGAGCAGTTCTTC. This translates into CASSPGGPYNEQFF.